This T cell receptor beta chain was sequenced during a study of T-cell reconstitution after alpha-beta-depleted transplantation in children. This clonotype was found many times. The antigen remains undetermined. Preparing the TCRbeta library involved the use of unique molecular identifiers. In TCRdb, the PCR reads were re-called with MiXCR into one record per CDR3 protein. The sample contains about 280,000 distinct CDR3 sequences, roughly 12% of which appear only once. This CDR3 has 15 residues. V shed 0 bases, J shed 4 bases, and the junction held 5 bases outside the gene matches. Germline V CDR1 and CDR2: DFQATT, SNEGSKA (reference sequence). Overall study results and limits: It was surviving recipient T cells and thymic progenitors that gave some patients high TCRbeta diversity at day 60. Counts and diversity of T cells one year after transplant came mostly from newly produced T cells. By about two months after transplant, alpha-beta T cells reportedly arose from several hundred graft clones that had expanded.

The receptor was derived from a male patient under 10 years old who had a stem cell transplant for chronic granulomatous disease, so the T cells may come from the graft donor. V gene TRBV20-1 combines with J gene TRBJ1-4; TRBD1 aligns across 7 bases. The sample was peripheral blood, taken 180 days after TCRalphabeta/CD19-depleted stem cell transplant. The CDR3 coding sequence is TGCAGTGCTAGAGATCGGACAGGTTTTAATGAAAAACTGTTTTTT. This encodes CSARDRTGFNEKLFF.